This record covers a single T cell receptor beta chain. Trimming took off 8 bases at V and 4 bases at J, with 17 bases between the two ends. There are 14 residues in the CDR3. Germline V gene lookup returns CDR1 MNHEY and CDR2 SMNVEV (reference sequence). This entry is derived from a study of blood T cell repertoires in COVID-19. Study in general: The origin of the acute and convalescent COVID-19 samples was the United States, Italy and Spain. Sources were T cells, B-cell-depleted T cells, or PBMCs; the material itself was cDNA or gDNA.

In the authors' workflow: It was from reference gene primer amplification that nucleated cell counts were estimated. Sequencing used immunoSEQ multiplex PCR; TCRdb keeps in-frame clones, though not all of them. V and J calls and clone size are those listed in that table; D and trimming were worked out from the DNA. The sample lists around 250,000 clones, over 70% occurring once. This sequence originates from a human donor in a cohort sampled during active COVID-19. The chain has TRBV27 and TRBJ1-1, with D possibly TRBD1 on 5 matching bases. The sequenced sample was peripheral blood. The CDR3 here is CASRDPGGGTEAFF. CDR3 DNA sequence: TGTGCCAGCCGAGACCCCGGCGGGGGCACTGAAGCTTTCTTT.